The following is a T cell receptor beta chain sequence with its context. The sample is drawn from a study of blood T cell repertoires in COVID-19. CDR1 MDHEN and CDR2 SYDVKM come from the germline V gene. V dropped 4 bases and J dropped 3; count of bases not matched to a gene: 9. The CDR3 spans 16 residues. The assay was immunoSEQ multiplex PCR, and TCRdb's table has in-frame clones only and misses some. The data show 220,000 or so clones, 84% seen once. The chain recombines TRBV28 with TRBJ1-3; TRBD1 matches at 7 bases. The sequencing sample was made of PBMCs or T cells enriched from blood (not recorded which). The clonotype was recovered from a woman between 40 and 55 years old who had recovered from COVID-19. CDR3 amino acids: CASSSPGQIFGNTIYF. The CDR3 DNA reads TGTGCCAGCAGTTCGCCGGGACAGATATTTGGAAACACCATATATTTT.